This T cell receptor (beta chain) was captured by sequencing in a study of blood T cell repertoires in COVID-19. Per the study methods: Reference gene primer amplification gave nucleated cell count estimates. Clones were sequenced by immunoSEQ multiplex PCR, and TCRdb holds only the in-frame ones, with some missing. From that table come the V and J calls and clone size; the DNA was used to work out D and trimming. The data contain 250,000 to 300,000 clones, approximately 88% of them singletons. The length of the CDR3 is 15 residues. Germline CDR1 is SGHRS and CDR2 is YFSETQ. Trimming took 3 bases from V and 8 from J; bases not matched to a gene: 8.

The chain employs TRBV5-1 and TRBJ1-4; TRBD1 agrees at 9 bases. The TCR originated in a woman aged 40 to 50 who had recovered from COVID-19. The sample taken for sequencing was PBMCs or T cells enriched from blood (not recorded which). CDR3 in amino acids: CASSSRGQGKEKLFF. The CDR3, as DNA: TGCGCCAGCAGCTCCAGGGGACAGGGTAAAGAAAAACTGTTTTTT.